Each of the 7 T cell receptor beta chains below was sequenced from the same sample in a study of blood T cell repertoires in COVID-19. Method: immunoSEQ multiplex PCR; TCRdb's copy keeps in-frame clones and lacks some. Of under 70,000 clones listed, just over 85% are singletons. Input material: peripheral blood. These receptors came from a woman aged 60-75 years with COVID-19, enrolled during active disease.

Notes on this clone: An end of the junction differs from the germline gene, which may be a read error. The chain has TRBV7-2 and TRBJ1-1, with a weak D call TRBD1 (5 bases). Germline assignment: CDR1 SGHTA and CDR2 FQGNSA. The CDR3 covers 13 residues. CDR3 amino acids: CASSSGQDTEAFF. The CDR3 bases are TGTGCCAGCAGCTCAGGGCAGGACACAGAAGCTTTCTTT. The full variable domain, rest sourced from reference TRBV7-2 and TRBJ1-1, is GAGVSQSPSNKVTEKGKDVELRCDPISGHTALYWYRQSLGQGLEFLIYFQGNSAPDKSGLPSDRFSAERTGGSVSTLTIQRTQQEDSAVYLCASSSGQDTEAFFGQGTRLTVV.

The chain has TRBV5-4 and TRBJ1-1; 7 nucleotides match TRBD1. Trimming removed 4 bases from V and 8 bases from J; junction bases left unmatched: 8. CDR1 SGHNT and CDR2 YYREEE come from the germline V gene (reference sequence). The CDR3 loop spans 13 amino acids. The CDR3 sequence is CASSLWDRGEAFF. As DNA, the CDR3 is TGTGCCAGCAGCCTCTGGGACAGAGGAGAAGCTTTCTTT.

The rearrangement joins TRBV27 to TRBJ1-5; D is possibly TRBD1 (6 bases). CDR1 and CDR2 (germline): MNHEY, SMNVEV (reference sequence). Trimming removed 7 bases from V and 2 bases from J, with 15 bases in between. This CDR3 contains 15 residues. The CDR3 loop is CASKFLRGGNQPQHF. DNA of the CDR3: TGTGCCAGCAAATTTCTCAGGGGCGGCAATCAGCCCCAGCATTTT.

V is TRBV4-1 and J is TRBJ2-2; tentatively, D is TRBD1 (5 bases). The CDR3 loop spans 14 amino acids. Germline V gene data show CDR1 as MGHRA and CDR2 as YSYEKL. Trimming shortened V by 4 bases and J by 6 bases, and 12 bases separated the two germline ends. The CDR3 nucleotides are TGCGCCAGCAGCCGACAGAGGTCAGCCGGGGAGCTGTTTTTT. It is translated as CASSRQRSAGELFF.

This clone has more than one count but fewer than ten. This chain connects TRBV2 to TRBJ2-1; 7 bases are shared with TRBD2. Germline assignment: CDR1 SNHLY and CDR2 FYNNEI. The length of the CDR3 is 12 residues. Trimming cost V 4 bases and J 10 bases; bases outside gene matches: 4. This CDR3 reads CASSVRGSEQFF. The CDR3 DNA reads as TGTGCCAGCAGTGTGCGGGGGTCGGAGCAGTTCTTC. The whole variable domain, remainder taken from reference TRBV2 and TRBJ2-1, is EPEVTQTPSHQVTQMGQEVILRCVPISNHLYFYWYRQILGQKVEFLVSFYNNEISEKSEIFDDQFSVERPDGSNFTLKIRSTKLEDSAMYFCASSVRGSEQFFGPGTRLTVL.

This clone has only a few counts. The V and J genes are TRBV19 and TRBJ2-7, with 7 bases that match TRBD1. Trimming at V came to 4 bases and at J to 9 bases, leaving 15 bases not matched to a gene. The CDR3 runs to 15 residues. Germline CDR1 reads LNHDA; CDR2 reads SQIVND (reference sequence). In DNA, the CDR3 is TGTGCCAGTAGTACCGGACAGGCCCCCACCGGGGTGCAGTACTTC. Amino acid sequence: CASSTGQAPTGVQYF.

The V call is TRBV30, the J call TRBJ1-2; D ambiguous. In germline, CDR1 is GTSNPN, CDR2 SVGIG (reference sequence). The V and J ends lost 2 bases and 3 bases respectively, with 19 bases between them. This CDR3 is 16 amino acids long. The CDR3, as DNA: TGTGCCTGGAGTAGCATGATGGGGAGGGTTTACTATGGCTACACCTTC. Protein sequence: CAWSSMMGRVYYGYTF.